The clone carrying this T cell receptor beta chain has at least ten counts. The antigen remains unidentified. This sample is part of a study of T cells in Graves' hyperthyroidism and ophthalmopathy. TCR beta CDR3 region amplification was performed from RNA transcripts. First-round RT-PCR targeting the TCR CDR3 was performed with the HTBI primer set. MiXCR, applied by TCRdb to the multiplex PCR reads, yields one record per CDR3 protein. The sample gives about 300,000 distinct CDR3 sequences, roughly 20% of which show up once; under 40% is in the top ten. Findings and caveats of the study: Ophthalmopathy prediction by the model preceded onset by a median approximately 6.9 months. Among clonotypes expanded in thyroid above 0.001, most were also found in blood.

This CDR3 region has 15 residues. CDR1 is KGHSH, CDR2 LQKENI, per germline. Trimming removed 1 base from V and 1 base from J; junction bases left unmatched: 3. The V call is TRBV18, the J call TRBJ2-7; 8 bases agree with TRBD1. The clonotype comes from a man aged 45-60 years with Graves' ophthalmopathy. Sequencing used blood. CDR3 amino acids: CASSPLGTGSYEQYF. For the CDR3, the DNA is TGTGCCAGCTCACCACTGGGGACAGGTTCCTACGAGCAGTACTTC.